This TCR beta chain was profiled in a study of blood T cell repertoires in COVID-19. Study-level background: Samples taken during acute and convalescent COVID-19 were collected in the United States, Italy and Spain. T cells, B-cell-depleted T cells, or PBMCs provided the cDNA or gDNA that served as material.

The CDR3 runs 18 residues. After removal of 0 bases from V and 2 bases from J, the junction contained 12 bases not matched to a gene. Only a few counts were recorded for this clone. Authors' analysis steps: Reference gene primers were amplified, and this amplification served to estimate nucleated cell counts. The data were produced by immunoSEQ multiplex PCR, yet TCRdb's version contains in-frame clones alone and is incomplete. That table furnishes V, J and clone size, whereas the DNA furnished D and trimming. This sample has 60,000 to 90,000 clones; about 70% occur once, and the top ten carry around 21%.

What was sequenced was peripheral blood. The chain couples TRBV23-1 to TRBJ2-5; 7 positions match TRBD2. TRBV23-1 is sorted into the ORF group, with uncertain function. The source is a man aged 60-69 years with acute or convalescent COVID-19. CDR3 nucleotides: TGCGCCAGCAGTCAATCCAGCGAACGGACTAGTTGGCAAGAGACCCAGTACTTC. Translating it yields CASSQSSERTSWQETQYF.